These 22 T cell receptor beta chains were all obtained from the same sample, sequenced in a study of cytomegalovirus exposure and HLA in healthy donors. The study ran its PCR with 60 Vbeta and 13 Jbeta primers. Libraries were prepared by immunoSEQ multiplex PCR; TCRdb keeps only in-frame clonotypes and omits some of them. The sample carries about 130,000 clones, 75% to 85% recorded once. Sequenced input: PBMCs. The receptors were gathered from a man aged 30 to 39 in good health and CMV-seropositive.

The V and J genes are TRBV6-5 and TRBJ1-4, with D perhaps TRBD1 (5 bases). Looked up from germline, CDR1 is MNHEY and CDR2 is SVGAGI. The V end lost 6 bases, the J end lost 10 bases, and 21 bases lay between the germline ends. This CDR3 comprises 15 residues. The CDR3 nucleotides are TGTGCCAGCAGAGCCCAACGGCAGGGCCTCGGAAAACTGTTTTTT. Protein sequence: CASRAQRQGLGKLFF.

Comments on this clone: This sample also contains other DNA sequences that code for the same CDR3. The rearrangement links TRBV6-5 to TRBJ2-5; possibly TRBD2 for D (6 bases). The CDR3 loop spans 15 amino acids. Per germline, CDR1 MNHEY and CDR2 SVGAGI. The V gene lost 0 bases and the J gene lost 1 base, with 9 bases spanning the gap. CDR3 loop: CASSYSGGSQETQYF. CDR3 sequence (DNA): TGTGCCAGCAGTTACTCGGGAGGAAGCCAAGAGACCCAGTACTTC.

This chain joins TRBV5-1 and TRBJ2-7, with 7 nucleotides matching TRBD2. Losses at the gene ends were 1 base for V and 6 bases for J; bases not matched to a gene: 10. The CDR3 is made up of 15 amino acids. Germline CDR1 and CDR2: SGHRS and YFSETQ. The DNA of the CDR3 is TGCGCCAGCAGCTTGACTCGCGGGGGAGCCCCCGAGCAGTACTTC. Translating gives CASSLTRGGAPEQYF.

This clone was recorded once. The V call is TRBV2, the J call TRBJ1-2, with 9 bases lining up with TRBD1. The trim removed 7 bases at V and 6 bases at J, leaving 9 bases unmatched. Germline loops: CDR1 SNHLY, CDR2 FYNNEI. The CDR3 is made up of 14 amino acids. The CDR3 sequence: CASNSGTGTNGYTF. The CDR3 DNA reads as TGTGCCAGCAATAGTGGGACAGGGACAAATGGCTACACCTTC.

Only a few counts were recorded for this clone. The V and J genes are TRBV7-9 and TRBJ1-6, with 10 bases lining up with TRBD1. Germline CDR1 and CDR2: SEHNR and FQNEAQ (reference sequence). This CDR3 is 15 amino acids long. V gave up 2 bases and J gave up 8 bases; unmatched junction bases: 3. The CDR3 sequence is CASSLYGTGDSPLHF. Written as DNA, the CDR3 is TGTGCCAGCAGCTTATACGGGACAGGGGATTCACCCCTCCACTTT.

There are a few counts of this clone. J is TRBJ2-1 and V is TRBV27, with a possible D match to TRBD1 (6 bases). V lost 3 bases to trimming and J lost 7 bases, with 16 bases between them. This CDR3 is built from 15 residues. Looked up from germline, CDR1 is MNHEY and CDR2 is SMNVEV (reference sequence). CDR3 bases: TGTGCCAGCAGTTTGGGGGCAGGGGTGGTGAATGAGCAGTTCTTC. This translates into CASSLGAGVVNEQFF.

CDR3 nucleotides: TGTGCCAGCAGCCCAGGGACAGGGGAGACTGAAGCTTTCTTT. This gives the protein CASSPGTGETEAFF. The chain combines TRBV5-5 with TRBJ1-1; 10 nucleotides line up with TRBD1. The V gene's germline CDR1 is SGHKS and CDR2 YYEKEE (reference sequence). J gave up 5 bases and V 4 bases, and 5 bases lay outside the gene matches. This CDR3 is 14 amino acids long.

The gene calls are TRBV5-1 and TRBJ2-3; the match to TRBD2 covers 14 bases. The CDR3 extends over 16 amino acids. From germline, CDR1 is SGHRS and CDR2 YFSETQ. V lost 4 bases, J lost 3 bases, and 4 bases stayed unmatched. Here the CDR3 DNA reads TGCGCCAGCAGCCAGGGACTAGCGGGGGAGACAGATACGCAGTATTTT. The encoded protein is CASSQGLAGETDTQYF.

The rearrangement uses TRBV6-1 and TRBJ2-5; 11 bases match TRBD1. The CDR3 sequence is 16 residues long. The ends lost 4 bases at V and 4 bases at J; junction bases unmatched: 8. In germline, CDR1 is MNHNS, CDR2 SASEGT. The CDR3: CASSVRPGTGGETQYF. The DNA of the CDR3 is TGTGCCAGCAGTGTTCGTCCCGGGACAGGGGGAGAGACCCAGTACTTC.

This rearrangement joins TRBV28 to TRBJ2-7, with D uncertain. The CDR3 covers 12 residues. V lost 5 bases to trimming and J lost 0 bases, with 5 bases between them. Germline lookup yields CDR1 MDHEN and CDR2 SYDVKM. CDR3 coding DNA: TGTGCCAGCAGTCCCCTCTCCTACGAGCAGTACTTC. Its translation: CASSPLSYEQYF.

The chain is built from TRBV6-1 and TRBJ1-1, with 7 bases matching TRBD1. CDR1 and CDR2 (germline): MNHNS, SASEGT. Trimming took 4 bases from V and 4 from J; bases not matched to a gene: 3. This CDR3 region has 13 residues. The CDR3 sequence is CASSVNRGTEAFF. CDR3 sequence (DNA): TGTGCCAGCAGTGTCAACAGGGGCACTGAAGCTTTCTTT.

V is TRBV6-5 and J is TRBJ2-7, with 9 bases aligning to TRBD1. V was pared by 5 bases and J by 2 bases, with 7 bases of the junction left unmatched. CDR1 and CDR2 from the germline V gene are MNHEY and SVGAGI. The CDR3 is 15 residues long. The CDR3 loop is CASSHGQGKTYEQYF. The CDR3 nucleotides read TGTGCCAGCAGTCACGGACAGGGGAAGACCTACGAGCAGTACTTC.

The table lists this clone with a few counts. The genes are TRBV29-1 and TRBJ1-6, with TRBD1 matching 7 bases. Trimming cost V 7 bases and J 7 bases; bases outside gene matches: 10. This CDR3 spans 14 amino acids. The germline V gene has CDR1 SQVTM and CDR2 ANQGSEA. CDR3 coding DNA: TGCAGCGCGAGCGGTGGGACAGCGAATTCACCCCTCCACTTT. Encoded protein: CSASGGTANSPLHF. The variable domain in full, with the rest retrieved from reference TRBV29-1 and TRBJ1-6, is SAVISQKPSRDICQRGTSLTIQCQVDSQVTMMFWYRQQPGQSLTLIATANQGSEATYESGFVIDKFPISRPNLTFSTLTVSNMSPEDSSIYLCSASGGTANSPLHFGNGTRLTVT.

The chain uses TRBV28 and TRBJ2-1, with a possible D match to TRBD2 (7 bases). CDR3 length: 14 residues. Deletions cut 7 bases from V and 3 bases from J, with 13 bases between. Germline loops: CDR1 MDHEN, CDR2 SYDVKM. CDR3 residues: CASTNGGHYNEQFF. As DNA, the CDR3 is TGTGCCAGCACCAACGGGGGGCACTACAATGAGCAGTTCTTC.

The chain carries TRBV7-7 and TRBJ2-5; D might be TRBD1 (6 bases). From germline, CDR1 is SSHAT and CDR2 FNYEAQ (reference sequence). V dropped 4 bases and J dropped 4 bases, with 16 bases sitting between them. CDR3 length equals 15 residues. For the CDR3, the DNA is TGTGCCAGCAGCTCCCAGGGGACCCCTGGAGAGACCCAGTACTTC. Its translation is CASSSQGTPGETQYF. Supplemented by reference TRBV7-7 and TRBJ2-5, the full variable domain reads GAGVSQSPRYKVTKRGQDVTLRCDPISSHATLYWYQQALGQGPEFLTYFNYEAQPDKSGLPSDRFSAERPEGSISTLTIQRTEQRDSAMYRCASSSQGTPGETQYFGPGTRLLVL.

V usage is TRBV5-1 and J usage is TRBJ1-1, with D possibly being TRBD1 (6 bases). From germline, CDR1 is SGHRS and CDR2 YFSETQ. Trimming shortened V by 4 bases and J by 1 base, and 11 bases separated the two germline ends. CDR3 length equals 14 residues. The CDR3 bases are TGCGCCAGCAGCACCCTGGACAGGAACACTGAAGCTTTCTTT. This gives the protein CASSTLDRNTEAFF. The whole variable domain, filled in from reference TRBV5-1 and TRBJ1-1, reads KAGVTQTPRYLIKTRGQQVTLSCSPISGHRSVSWYQQTPGQGLQFLFEYFSETQRNKGNFPGRFSGRQFSNSRSEMNVSTLELGDSALYLCASSTLDRNTEAFFGQGTRLTVV.

This chain joins TRBV25-1 and TRBJ2-5; weak D call: TRBD2 (6 bases). The tail of the sequence fits TRBJ2-7 better, so the J call may be wrong. Germline lookup yields CDR1 MGHDK and CDR2 SYGVNS. The CDR3 runs to 14 residues. The CDR3: CASSVLADSYEQYF. CDR3 DNA sequence: TGTGCCAGCAGTGTTTTAGCGGACTCCTACGAGCAGTACTTC.

This clone was counted between two and nine times. The rearrangement uses TRBV18 and TRBJ1-6; 9 bases are a match to TRBD1. The CDR3 contains 14 residues. V lost 4 bases, J lost 11 bases, and 6 bases stayed unmatched. Germline V gene data show CDR1 as KGHSH and CDR2 as LQKENI. The CDR3 sequence is CASSRGQGDPPLHF. In DNA form, the CDR3 reads TGTGCCAGCTCACGGGGACAGGGCGATCCACCCCTCCACTTT.

The V call is TRBV10-2, the J call TRBJ1-1; maybe TRBD1 (6 bases). V lost 5 bases and J lost 3, with 7 bases in between. This CDR3 spans 12 amino acids. CDR1 is WSHSY and CDR2 is SAAADI in the germline V gene. The CDR3 DNA sequence: TGCGCCAGCAGTCCAGGGGACACTGAAGCTTTCTTT. Residues: CASSPGDTEAFF.

In this sample, this clone turned up a few times. The chain links TRBV10-3 to TRBJ2-1; 8 bases line up with TRBD1. Per the germline V gene, CDR1 is ENHRY and CDR2 is SYGVKD. The CDR3 has 14 residues. J was trimmed by 6 bases and V by 10 bases; bases with no gene match: 11. DNA of the CDR3: TGTGCCAGCTCGGACAGGGAATTGATCAATGAGCAGTTCTTC. This codes for CASSDRELINEQFF.

The chain joins TRBV6-6 to TRBJ1-5; D remains unclear. This CDR3 has 13 amino acids. V lost 7 bases, J lost 6 bases, and 13 bases lay in between. In germline, CDR1 is MNHNY, CDR2 SVGAGI (reference sequence). The CDR3 region has the DNA TGTGCCAGCACCTACTCGTCCGGTCAGCCCCAGCATTTT. Translated: CASTYSSGQPQHF.

Concerning this clone: The junction departs from the called germline gene at one end, perhaps through a read error. The rearrangement uses TRBV7-9 and TRBJ2-2, with TRBD1 matching 9 bases. Germline loops: CDR1 SEHNR, CDR2 FQNEAQ (reference sequence). CDR3 length: 16 amino acids. The CDR3 protein is CSSIQGTGLYGGELFF. The CDR3 bases are TGTTCCAGCATCCAAGGGACAGGGCTGTATGGCGGGGAGCTGTTTTTT.